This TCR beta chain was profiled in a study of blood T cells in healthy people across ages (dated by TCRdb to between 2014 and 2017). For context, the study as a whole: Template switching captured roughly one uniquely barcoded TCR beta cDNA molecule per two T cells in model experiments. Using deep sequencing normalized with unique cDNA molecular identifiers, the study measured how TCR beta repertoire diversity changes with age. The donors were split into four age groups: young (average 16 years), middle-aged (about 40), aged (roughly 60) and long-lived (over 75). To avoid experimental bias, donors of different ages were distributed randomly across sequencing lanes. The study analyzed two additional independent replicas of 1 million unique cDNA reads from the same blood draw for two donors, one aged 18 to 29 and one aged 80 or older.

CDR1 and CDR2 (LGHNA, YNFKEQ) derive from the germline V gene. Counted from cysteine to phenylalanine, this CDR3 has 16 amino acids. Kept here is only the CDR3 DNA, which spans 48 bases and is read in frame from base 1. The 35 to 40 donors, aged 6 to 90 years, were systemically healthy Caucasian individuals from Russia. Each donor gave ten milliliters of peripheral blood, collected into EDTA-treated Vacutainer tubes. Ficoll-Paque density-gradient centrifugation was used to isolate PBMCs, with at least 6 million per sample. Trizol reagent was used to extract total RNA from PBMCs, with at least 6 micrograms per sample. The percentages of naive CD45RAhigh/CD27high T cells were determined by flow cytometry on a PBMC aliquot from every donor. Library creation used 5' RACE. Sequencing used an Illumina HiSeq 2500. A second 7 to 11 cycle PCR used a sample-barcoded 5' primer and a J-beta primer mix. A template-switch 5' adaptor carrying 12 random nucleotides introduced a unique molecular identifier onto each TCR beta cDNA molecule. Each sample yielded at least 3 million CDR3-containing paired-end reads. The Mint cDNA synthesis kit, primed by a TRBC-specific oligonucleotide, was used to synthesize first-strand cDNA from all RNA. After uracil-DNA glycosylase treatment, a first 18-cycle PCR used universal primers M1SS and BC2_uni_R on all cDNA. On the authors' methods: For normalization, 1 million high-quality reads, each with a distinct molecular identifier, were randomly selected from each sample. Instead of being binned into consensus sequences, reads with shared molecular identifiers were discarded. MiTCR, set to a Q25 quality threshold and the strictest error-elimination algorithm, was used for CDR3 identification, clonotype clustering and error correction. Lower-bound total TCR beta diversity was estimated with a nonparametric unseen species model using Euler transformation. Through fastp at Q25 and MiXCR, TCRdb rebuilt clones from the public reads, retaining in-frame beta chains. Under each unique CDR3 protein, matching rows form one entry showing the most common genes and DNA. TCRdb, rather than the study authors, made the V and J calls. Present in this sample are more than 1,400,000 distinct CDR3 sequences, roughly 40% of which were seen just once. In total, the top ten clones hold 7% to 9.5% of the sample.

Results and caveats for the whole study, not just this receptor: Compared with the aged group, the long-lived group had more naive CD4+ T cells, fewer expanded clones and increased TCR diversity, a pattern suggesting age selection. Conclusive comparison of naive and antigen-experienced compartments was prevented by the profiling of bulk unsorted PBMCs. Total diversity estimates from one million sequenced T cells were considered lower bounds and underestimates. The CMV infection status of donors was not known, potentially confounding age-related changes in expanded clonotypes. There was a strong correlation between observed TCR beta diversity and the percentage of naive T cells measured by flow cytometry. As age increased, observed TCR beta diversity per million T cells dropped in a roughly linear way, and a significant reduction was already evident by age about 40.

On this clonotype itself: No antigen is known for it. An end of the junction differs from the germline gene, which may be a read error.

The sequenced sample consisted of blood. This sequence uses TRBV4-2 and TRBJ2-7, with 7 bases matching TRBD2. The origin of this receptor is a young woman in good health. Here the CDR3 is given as CASNQPTGTNSYEQYF. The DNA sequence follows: TGTGCCAGCAACCAACCAACCGGGACTAACTCCTACGAGCAGTACTTC.